The clone carrying this T cell receptor (beta chain) was seen a handful of times. The data were obtained in a study of patients and donors after allogeneic stem cell transplantation. From the RT-PCR reads, TCRdb called clonotypes with MiXCR, one entry per CDR3 protein. The profile shows 920,000 or so distinct CDR3 sequences, under 20% of them singletons. Trimming at V came to 6 bases and at J to 4 bases, leaving 9 bases not matched to a gene. This CDR3 has 15 residues. Germline V gene lookup returns CDR1 ENHRY and CDR2 SYGVKD. Sequencing was performed on blood, either unsorted or a sorted T cell fraction (not recorded which). The clonotype originates from a human donor who was either an allogeneic HSCT recipient or a stem cell or donor lymphocyte infusion donor (not recorded which). It is not recorded whose cells these are; they may come from a transplant donor. This chain links TRBV10-3 with TRBJ2-1, with 7 nucleotides matching TRBD2. CDR3 sequence: CAIRPIAGDYNEQFF. DNA for the CDR3: TGTGCCATCAGACCGATCGCGGGAGATTACAATGAGCAGTTCTTC.